Following are 17 T cell receptor beta chains from one sample sequenced in a study of cytomegalovirus exposure and HLA in healthy donors. The PCR was carried out with 60 Vbeta primers and 13 Jbeta primers. Libraries were prepared by immunoSEQ multiplex PCR; TCRdb keeps only in-frame clonotypes and omits some of them. The sample holds roughly 170,000 clones, approximately 82% seen once. The sequenced material came from PBMCs. The receptors come from a girl aged 2 to 10 in good health and CMV-seropositive.

V and J are TRBV5-1 and TRBJ2-1; the match to TRBD2 covers 10 bases. From germline, CDR1 is SGHRS and CDR2 YFSETQ. V lost 4 bases, J lost 7 bases, and 8 bases stayed unmatched. CDR3 size: 15 residues. The CDR3 is CASSPGLARGNEQFF. The CDR3 region has the DNA TGCGCCAGCAGCCCGGGACTAGCGAGAGGAAATGAGCAGTTCTTC.

This chain connects TRBV19 to TRBJ1-1; TRBD1 matches at 9 bases. V trimming: 6 bases; J trimming: 5 bases; junction bases outside the gene matches: 4. This CDR3 is 13 amino acids long. Looked up from germline, CDR1 is LNHDA and CDR2 is SQIVND (reference sequence). As DNA, the CDR3 is TGTGCCAGTAGCCAGGACAGGGGAACTGAAGCTTTCTTT. Its protein is CASSQDRGTEAFF.

This sequence joins TRBV5-1 and TRBJ2-3; D not certain. This CDR3 is 13 amino acids long. V lost 4 bases to trimming and J lost 3 bases, with 9 bases between them. Germline CDR1 and CDR2: SGHRS and YFSETQ. DNA of the CDR3: TGCGCCAGCAGCGGTCAGAATACAGATACGCAGTATTTT. Translated, it gives CASSGQNTDTQYF.

CDR3 in DNA: TGTGCCAGCAGCTTAGCATCCGGCACTGAAGCTTTCTTT. Amino acids: CASSLASGTEAFF. V is TRBV11-1 and J is TRBJ1-1; D is unresolved. The germline V gene has CDR1 SGHAT and CDR2 FQDESV (reference sequence). This CDR3 spans 13 amino acids. V shed 0 bases and J shed 4 bases, with 6 bases lying between them.

V is TRBV2 and J is TRBJ1-5, with 7 bases matching TRBD1. This CDR3 contains 15 residues. Germline CDR1 and CDR2: SNHLY and FYNNEI. Unmatched junction bases numbered 12, after V lost 6 bases and J lost 7 bases. The CDR3 region is CASSPGTERKQPQHF. The CDR3 region has the DNA TGTGCCAGCAGCCCCGGGACAGAGAGGAAACAGCCCCAGCATTTT.

The gene calls are TRBV30 and TRBJ1-3, with D perhaps matching TRBD1 (5 bases). The V gene lost 4 bases and the J gene lost 4 bases, with 11 bases spanning the gap. The CDR3 has 13 amino acids. From germline, CDR1 is GTSNPN and CDR2 SVGIG (reference sequence). CDR3 in amino acids: CAWTSGLGNTIYF. CDR3 nucleotides: TGTGCCTGGACATCAGGGTTAGGAAACACCATATATTTT.

The chain joins TRBV29-1 to TRBJ2-2; 8 bases fit TRBD2. This CDR3 has 15 amino acids. CDR1 is SQVTM, CDR2 ANQGSEA, per germline. With 0 bases clipped from V and 1 base from J, the junction kept 1 base outside the gene matches. The CDR3 spells CSVEDGGENTGELFF. As DNA, the CDR3 is TGCAGCGTTGAAGACGGGGGGGAGAACACCGGGGAGCTGTTTTTT.

The chain recombines TRBV29-1 with TRBJ1-3, with D unclear. With 7 bases removed from V and 0 bases from J, the gap between germline ends came to 4 bases. Germline V lookup: CDR1 SQVTM, CDR2 ANQGSEA. The CDR3 totals 11 residues. In nucleotides, the CDR3 is TGCAGCGGTCACTCTGGAAACACCATATATTTT. Protein sequence: CSGHSGNTIYF.

The chain joins TRBV5-1 to TRBJ2-3; 13 positions agree with TRBD2. V trimming: 1 base; J trimming: 4 bases; junction bases outside the gene matches: 0. This CDR3 spans 15 amino acids. CDR1 is SGHRS, CDR2 YFSETQ, per germline. The CDR3 loop is CASSLTSGGADTQYF. The CDR3 coding sequence is TGCGCCAGCAGCTTGACTAGCGGGGGGGCAGATACGCAGTATTTT. Full variable domain (rest looked up from reference TRBV5-1 and TRBJ2-3): KAGVTQTPRYLIKTRGQQVTLSCSPISGHRSVSWYQQTPGQGLQFLFEYFSETQRNKGNFPGRFSGRQFSNSRSEMNVSTLELGDSALYLCASSLTSGGADTQYFGPGTRLTVL.

The gene calls are TRBV2 and TRBJ2-1; perhaps TRBD2 as D (7 bases). The CDR3 totals 13 residues. Germline CDR1 SNHLY, CDR2 FYNNEI. Trimming cost V 6 bases and J 10 bases, with 16 bases left between them. The CDR3 here is CASRAGALREQFF. For the CDR3, the DNA is TGTGCCAGCAGGGCGGGGGCGCTTAGGGAGCAGTTCTTC.

The chain employs TRBV6-5 and TRBJ1-2, with D maybe TRBD1 (5 bases). Trimming took off 6 bases at V and 8 bases at J, with 19 bases between the two ends. The length of the CDR3 is 14 residues. Per germline, CDR1 MNHEY and CDR2 SVGAGI. The chain's CDR3 is CASSEKRTIGGYTF. CDR3 nucleotide sequence: TGTGCCAGCAGCGAAAAAAGGACAATCGGGGGCTACACCTTC.

The CDR3 reads CASSWGGQGQETQYF. The CDR3 DNA reads TGTGCCAGCAGCTGGGGGGGCCAGGGCCAGGAGACCCAGTACTTC. V is TRBV7-9 and J is TRBJ2-5, with a tentative D call TRBD2 (7 bases). The ends were cut back, 4 bases at V and 5 bases at J, with 17 bases in the middle. CDR1 is SEHNR, CDR2 FQNEAQ, per germline (reference sequence). The CDR3 has 15 residues.

This sequence joins TRBV28 and TRBJ2-3, with TRBD2 matching 9 bases. J lost 14 bases, V lost 2 bases, and 14 bases had no gene match. CDR3 length: 15 residues. Germline V gene lookup returns CDR1 MDHEN and CDR2 SYDVKM. CDR3 sequence: CASSLNIAGVSPPYF. Written as DNA, the CDR3 is TGTGCCAGCAGTTTAAATATAGCGGGAGTTTCCCCCCCGTATTTT.

The chain carries TRBV28 and TRBJ1-2, with D hard to call. The CDR3 extends over 13 amino acids. V was trimmed by 7 bases and J by 4 bases, leaving 13 bases between them. Germline V gives CDR1 MDHEN, CDR2 SYDVKM. DNA of the CDR3: TGTGCCAGCACCCCGGCAGGAGGCTATGGCTACACCTTC. Translation: CASTPAGGYGYTF.

The V and J genes are TRBV7-3 and TRBJ2-3; 9 nucleotides line up with TRBD2. This CDR3 region has 16 residues. Germline assignment: CDR1 SGHTA and CDR2 FQGTGA. Trimming cost V 5 bases and J 4 bases; bases outside gene matches: 10. For the CDR3, the DNA is TGTGCCAGCAGCACAAACCAGCGGGGGGTGGCAGATACGCAGTATTTT. Translated, it gives CASSTNQRGVADTQYF. Looking up the rest from reference TRBV7-3 and TRBJ2-3 gives the full variable domain: GAGVSQTPSNKVTEKGKYVELRCDPISGHTALYWYRQSLGQGPEFLIYFQGTGAADDSGLPNDRFFAVRPEGSVSTLKIQRTERGDSAVYLCASSTNQRGVADTQYFGPGTRLTVL.

This clone appeared a single time. This sequence joins TRBV30 and TRBJ2-2, with 8 bases matching TRBD1. V gave up 2 bases and J gave up 4 bases; unmatched junction bases: 6. The CDR3 contains 15 residues. Looked up from germline, CDR1 is GTSNPN and CDR2 is SVGIG (reference sequence). The chain's CDR3 is CAWSKDRVGTGELFF. CDR3 coding DNA: TGTGCCTGGAGTAAGGACAGGGTTGGCACCGGGGAGCTGTTTTTT.

To note about this clone: Because it lacks the conserved phenylalanine or tryptophan at the end, this CDR3 is likely a read error. The rearrangement uses TRBV5-1 and TRBJ2-7; a weak D match, TRBD1 (5 bases). V dropped 2 bases and J dropped 2 bases, with 11 bases sitting between them. This CDR3 spans 14 amino acids. Germline assignment: CDR1 SGHRS and CDR2 YFSETQ. The DNA for the CDR3 is TGCGCCAGCAGCTTCCGACAGACTCCCTACGAGCAGTACCTC. Protein product: CASSFRQTPYEQYL.